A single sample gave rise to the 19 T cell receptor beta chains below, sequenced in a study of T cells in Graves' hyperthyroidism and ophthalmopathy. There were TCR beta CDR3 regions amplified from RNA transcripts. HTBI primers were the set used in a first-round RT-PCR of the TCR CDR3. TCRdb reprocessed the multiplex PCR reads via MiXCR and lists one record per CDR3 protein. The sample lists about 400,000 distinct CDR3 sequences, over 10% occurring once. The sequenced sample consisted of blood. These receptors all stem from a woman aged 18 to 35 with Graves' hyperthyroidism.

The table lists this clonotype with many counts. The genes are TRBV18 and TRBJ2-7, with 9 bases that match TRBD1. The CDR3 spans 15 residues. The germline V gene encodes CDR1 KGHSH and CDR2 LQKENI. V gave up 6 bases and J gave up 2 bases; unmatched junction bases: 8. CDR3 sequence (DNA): TGTGCCAGCTCTCGGACAGGGGACAACACCTACGAGCAGTACTTC. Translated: CASSRTGDNTYEQYF.

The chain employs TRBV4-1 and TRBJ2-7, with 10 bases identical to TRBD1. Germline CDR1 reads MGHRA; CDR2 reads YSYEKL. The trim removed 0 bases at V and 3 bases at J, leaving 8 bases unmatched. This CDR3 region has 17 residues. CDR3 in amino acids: CASSQDPPGQGLYEQYF. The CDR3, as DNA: TGCGCCAGCAGCCAAGACCCCCCGGGACAGGGGCTCTACGAGCAGTACTTC.

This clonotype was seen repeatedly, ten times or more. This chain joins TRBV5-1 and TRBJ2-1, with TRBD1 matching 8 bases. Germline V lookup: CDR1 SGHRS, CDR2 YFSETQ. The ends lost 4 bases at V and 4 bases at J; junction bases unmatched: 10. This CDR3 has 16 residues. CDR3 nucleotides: TGCGCCAGCAGCACGGGGACAGGAGGGGTTTACAATGAGCAGTTCTTC. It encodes CASSTGTGGVYNEQFF.

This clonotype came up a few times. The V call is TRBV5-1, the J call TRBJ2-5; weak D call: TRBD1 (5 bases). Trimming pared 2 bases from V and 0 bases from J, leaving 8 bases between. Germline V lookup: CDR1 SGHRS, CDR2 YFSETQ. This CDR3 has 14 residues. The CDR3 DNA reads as TGCGCCAGCAGCTTAGGGGTCAACCAAGAGACCCAGTACTTC. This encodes CASSLGVNQETQYF.

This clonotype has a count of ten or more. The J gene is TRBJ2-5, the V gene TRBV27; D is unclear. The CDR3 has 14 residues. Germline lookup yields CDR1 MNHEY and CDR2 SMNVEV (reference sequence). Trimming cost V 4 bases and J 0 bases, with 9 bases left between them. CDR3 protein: CASSWGSYQETQYF. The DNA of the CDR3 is TGTGCCAGCAGTTGGGGATCGTACCAAGAGACCCAGTACTTC.

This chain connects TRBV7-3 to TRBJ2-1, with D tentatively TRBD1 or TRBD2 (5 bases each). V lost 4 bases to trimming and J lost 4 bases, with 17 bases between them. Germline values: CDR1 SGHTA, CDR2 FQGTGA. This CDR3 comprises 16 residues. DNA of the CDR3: TGTGCCAGCAGCTCAAGGGGTTTAGCGTCATACAATGAGCAGTTCTTC. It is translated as CASSSRGLASYNEQFF.

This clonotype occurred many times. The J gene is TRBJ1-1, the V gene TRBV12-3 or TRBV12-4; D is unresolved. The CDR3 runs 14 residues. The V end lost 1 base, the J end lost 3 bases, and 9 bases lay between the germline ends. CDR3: CASSLGSIDTEAFF. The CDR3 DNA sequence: TGTGCCAGCAGTTTAGGTTCTATCGACACTGAAGCTTTCTTT.

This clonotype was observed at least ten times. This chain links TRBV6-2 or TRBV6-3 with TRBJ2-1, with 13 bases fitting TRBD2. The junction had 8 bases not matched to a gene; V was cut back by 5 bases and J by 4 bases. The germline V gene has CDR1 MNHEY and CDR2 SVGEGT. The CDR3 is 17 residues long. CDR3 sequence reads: CASSRLAGGWVYNEQFF. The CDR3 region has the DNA TGTGCCAGCAGTCGACTAGCGGGAGGTTGGGTTTACAATGAGCAGTTCTTC.

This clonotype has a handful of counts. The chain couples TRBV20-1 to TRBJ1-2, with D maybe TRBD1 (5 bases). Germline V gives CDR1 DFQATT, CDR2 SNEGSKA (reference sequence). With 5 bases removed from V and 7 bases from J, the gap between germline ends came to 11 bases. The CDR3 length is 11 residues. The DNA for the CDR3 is TGCAGTGCTCCTGGGGACGGTGGCTACACCTTC. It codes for CSAPGDGGYTF.

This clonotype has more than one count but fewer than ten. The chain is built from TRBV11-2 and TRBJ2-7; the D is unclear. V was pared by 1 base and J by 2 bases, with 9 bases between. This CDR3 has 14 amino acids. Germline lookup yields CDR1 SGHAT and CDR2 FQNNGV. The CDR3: CASSLGPTAYEQYF. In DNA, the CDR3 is TGTGCCAGCAGCTTAGGACCGACCGCCTACGAGCAGTACTTC.

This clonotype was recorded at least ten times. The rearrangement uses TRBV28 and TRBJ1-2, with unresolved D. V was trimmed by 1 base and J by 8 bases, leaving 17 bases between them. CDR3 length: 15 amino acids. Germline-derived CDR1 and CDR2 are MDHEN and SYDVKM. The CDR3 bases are TGTGCCAGCAGTTTATCCCATAGGACCGAAAGCGGCTACACCTTC. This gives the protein CASSLSHRTESGYTF.

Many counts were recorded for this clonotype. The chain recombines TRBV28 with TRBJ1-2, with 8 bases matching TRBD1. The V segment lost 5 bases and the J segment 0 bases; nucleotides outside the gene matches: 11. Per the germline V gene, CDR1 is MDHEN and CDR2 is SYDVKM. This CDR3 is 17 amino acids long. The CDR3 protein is CASSLASGTGANYGYTF. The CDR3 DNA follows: TGTGCCAGCAGTCTGGCCTCCGGGACAGGAGCTAACTATGGCTACACCTTC.

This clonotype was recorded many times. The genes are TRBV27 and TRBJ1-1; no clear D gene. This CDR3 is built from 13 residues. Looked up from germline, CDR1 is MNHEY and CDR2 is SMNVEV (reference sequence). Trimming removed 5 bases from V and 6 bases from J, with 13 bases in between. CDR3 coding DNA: TGTGCCAGCAGTCCAAGGGTTCTGGCTGAAGCTTTCTTT. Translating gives CASSPRVLAEAFF.

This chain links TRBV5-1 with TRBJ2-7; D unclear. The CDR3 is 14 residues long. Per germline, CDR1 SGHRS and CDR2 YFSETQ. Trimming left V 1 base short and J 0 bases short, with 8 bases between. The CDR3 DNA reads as TGCGCCAGCAGCTTGACAGCCTACTCCTACGAGCAGTACTTC. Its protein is CASSLTAYSYEQYF.

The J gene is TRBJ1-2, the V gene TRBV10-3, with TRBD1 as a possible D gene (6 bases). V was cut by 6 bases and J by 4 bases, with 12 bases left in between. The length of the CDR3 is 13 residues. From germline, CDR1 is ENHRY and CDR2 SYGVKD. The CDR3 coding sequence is TGTGCCATCAGCGACGGACAGCCCTATGGCTACACCTTC. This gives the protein CAISDGQPYGYTF.

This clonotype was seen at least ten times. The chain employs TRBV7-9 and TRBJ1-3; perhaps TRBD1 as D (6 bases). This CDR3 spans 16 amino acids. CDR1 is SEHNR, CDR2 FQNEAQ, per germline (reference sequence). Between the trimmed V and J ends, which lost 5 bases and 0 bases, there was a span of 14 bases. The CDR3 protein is CASSPQTGPSGNTIYF. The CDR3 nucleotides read TGTGCCAGCAGCCCCCAGACAGGTCCCTCTGGAAACACCATATATTTT.

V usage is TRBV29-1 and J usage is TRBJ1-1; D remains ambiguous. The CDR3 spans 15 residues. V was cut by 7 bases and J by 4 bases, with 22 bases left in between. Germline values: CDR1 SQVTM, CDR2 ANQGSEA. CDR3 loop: CSALRRTERSTEAFF. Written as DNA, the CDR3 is TGCAGCGCCCTACGGCGCACCGAGCGGAGCACTGAAGCTTTCTTT.

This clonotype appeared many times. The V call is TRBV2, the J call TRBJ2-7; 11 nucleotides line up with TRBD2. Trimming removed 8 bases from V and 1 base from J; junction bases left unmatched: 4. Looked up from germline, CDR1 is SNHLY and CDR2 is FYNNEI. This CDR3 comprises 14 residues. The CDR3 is CASWGLAESYEQYF. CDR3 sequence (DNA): TGTGCCAGCTGGGGACTAGCGGAGTCCTACGAGCAGTACTTC.

This chain's CDR3 is CAIKNGTGRRRAYEQYF. CDR3 sequence (DNA): TGTGCCATCAAGAACGGGACAGGGAGAAGAAGGGCCTACGAGCAGTACTTC. This rearrangement joins TRBV10-3 to TRBJ2-7, with 9 bases that match TRBD1. The V gene's germline CDR1 is ENHRY and CDR2 SYGVKD. J lost 2 bases, V lost 7 bases, and 15 bases had no gene match. This CDR3 has 17 amino acids.